The 15 T cell receptor beta chains listed next were all sequenced from one sample in a study of blood T cell repertoires in COVID-19. Libraries were prepared by immunoSEQ multiplex PCR; TCRdb keeps only in-frame clonotypes and omits some of them. This table has about 280,000 clones, around four fifths appearing once. The sequenced sample consisted of peripheral blood. These receptors were obtained from a woman in her forties or fifties who had recovered from COVID-19.

The chain couples TRBV3-1 (or the pseudogene TRBV3-2) to TRBJ2-2, with D maybe TRBD1 (6 bases). The CDR3 has 15 amino acids. Between the trimmed V and J ends, which lost 4 bases and 2 bases, there was a span of 11 bases. Germline values: CDR1 LGHDT, CDR2 YNNKEL (reference sequence). The CDR3 DNA sequence: TGTGCCAGCAGCCCCCGGGACACAAACACCGGGGAGCTGTTTTTT. It codes for CASSPRDTNTGELFF.

The chain links TRBV4-2 to TRBJ2-3; TRBD1 is a possible D gene (5 bases). The CDR3 has 18 amino acids. V was pared by 0 bases and J by 4 bases, with 20 bases between. The germline gives CDR1 LGHNA, CDR2 YNFKEQ. CDR3 residues: CASSQETSRTPRPDTQYF. CDR3 nucleotide sequence: TGTGCCAGCAGCCAAGAAACTTCGCGGACACCCCGGCCAGATACGCAGTATTTT.

The rearrangement joins TRBV7-9 to TRBJ2-7, with TRBD2 matching 8 bases. Germline values: CDR1 SEHNR, CDR2 FQNEAQ (reference sequence). V was clipped by 5 bases and J by 5 bases; unmatched bases: 11. This CDR3 contains 15 residues. CDR3 coding DNA: TGTGCCAGCAGCACCCTGGGACTAGTCATCCACGAGCAGTACTTC. This encodes CASSTLGLVIHEQYF.

This chain uses TRBV3-1 (or the pseudogene TRBV3-2) with TRBJ2-7; 9 bases are a match to TRBD2. Trimming removed 1 base from V and 9 bases from J; junction bases left unmatched: 10. Germline values: CDR1 LGHDT, CDR2 YNNKEL (reference sequence). The CDR3 sequence is 15 residues long. CDR3 bases: TGTGCCAGCAGCCAAGGGAGGGGTAGCGGGAGAGGGCAGTACTTC. The encoded protein is CASSQGRGSGRGQYF.

The gene calls are TRBV10-3 and TRBJ2-5; TRBD2 aligns across 7 bases. Per the germline V gene, CDR1 is ENHRY and CDR2 is SYGVKD. The V gene end was trimmed by 3 bases and the J gene end by 4 bases; junction bases not matched to a gene: 5. This CDR3 is 14 amino acids long. The CDR3 DNA reads as TGTGCCATCAGTGAAAGCGGGACGATAGAGACCCAGTACTTC. Translation gives CAISESGTIETQYF.

The chain combines TRBV29-1 with TRBJ2-1; 10 nucleotides align to TRBD2. This CDR3 is built from 16 residues. Germline CDR1 reads SQVTM; CDR2 reads ANQGSEA. The trim removed 4 bases at V and 7 bases at J, leaving 13 bases unmatched. CDR3 nucleotide sequence: TGCAGCGTTGGAGCCCTTAGCGGGAGGTTAGTTAATGAGCAGTTCTTC. Amino acid sequence: CSVGALSGRLVNEQFF.

This clone was observed a handful of times. V usage is TRBV6-2 or TRBV6-3 and J usage is TRBJ1-1, with D hard to call. Trimming left V 5 bases short and J 4 bases short, with 5 bases between. The CDR3 sequence is 11 residues long. The germline CDR1 and CDR2 sequences are MNHEY and SVGEGT. For the CDR3, the DNA is TGTGCCAGCAGTCTCGGCACTGAAGCTTTCTTT. It translates to CASSLGTEAFF.

This clone was seen a few times. CDR3 nucleotides: TGTGCCAGCAGTCCGGGACAGGGATATAGCAATCAGCCCCAGCATTTT. The encoded protein is CASSPGQGYSNQPQHF. The rearrangement uses TRBV6-8 and TRBJ1-5; TRBD1 agrees at 9 bases. CDR1 and CDR2 from the germline V gene are MNHGY and SAAAGT. The CDR3 extends over 16 amino acids. Losses at the gene ends were 5 bases for V and 0 bases for J; bases not matched to a gene: 5.

CDR3 protein: CSASEGSATQYF. The CDR3 coding sequence is TGCAGTGCTAGTGAGGGCTCGGCGACCCAGTACTTC. The rearrangement joins TRBV20-1 to TRBJ2-5, with a possible D match to TRBD2 (5 bases). The V gene lost 3 bases and the J gene lost 7 bases, with 12 bases spanning the gap. The CDR3 runs to 12 residues. The germline gives CDR1 DFQATT, CDR2 SNEGSKA (reference sequence).

The chain employs TRBV7-2 and TRBJ1-3, with D uncertain. This CDR3 spans 12 amino acids. Germline V gene sequence: CDR1 SGHTA, CDR2 FQGNSA. The V gene lost 5 bases and the J gene lost 4 bases, with 6 bases spanning the gap. CDR3 in DNA: TGTGCCAGCAGCCCCCGGGGAAACACCATATATTTT. Its protein is CASSPRGNTIYF.

With respect to this clone: Other DNA variants within this sample encode the same CDR3. The V gene is TRBV24-1, the J gene TRBJ2-1; 14 nucleotides agree with TRBD2. CDR3 length: 16 residues. The germline V gene has CDR1 KGHDR and CDR2 SFDVKD. The V and J ends lost 4 bases and 9 bases, in that order; junction bases with no gene match: 7. CDR3 in DNA: TGTGCCACCAGTGACCCTGGGACTAGCGGGAGTCGTGAGCAGTTCTTC. Encoded protein: CATSDPGTSGSREQFF.

The rearrangement uses TRBV5-4 and TRBJ1-2; D not certain. The CDR3 has 12 amino acids. Trimming took off 2 bases at V and 9 bases at J, with 11 bases between the two ends. Germline-derived CDR1 and CDR2 are SGHNT and YYREEE (reference sequence). The CDR3 DNA reads TGTGCCAGCAGCTTCGGCGAGGCGAGCTACACCTTC. Translating it yields CASSFGEASYTF.

The genes are TRBV7-8 and TRBJ1-5; D might be TRBD1 (6 bases). With 9 bases removed from V and 1 base from J, the gap between germline ends came to 16 bases. CDR1 is SGHVS, CDR2 FQNEAQ, per germline. CDR3 length equals 15 residues. CDR3 sequence: CASRSDRTSNQPQHF. Here the CDR3 DNA reads TGTGCCAGTCGTTCCGACAGGACGAGCAATCAGCCCCAGCATTTT.

The chain is built from TRBV7-3 and TRBJ2-3, with a possible D match to TRBD2 (5 bases). This CDR3 has 13 amino acids. Per the germline V gene, CDR1 is SGHTA and CDR2 is FQGTGA. V dropped 9 bases and J dropped 3 bases, with 13 bases sitting between them. CDR3 nucleotide sequence: TGTGCCAGTAACCACGGGGAGACAGATACGCAGTATTTT. Translating it yields CASNHGETDTQYF.

V gene TRBV5-1 combines with J gene TRBJ1-1; perhaps TRBD1 as D (6 bases). Germline V gene lookup returns CDR1 SGHRS and CDR2 YFSETQ. V was trimmed by 3 bases and J by 1 base, leaving 10 bases between them. The CDR3 runs to 14 residues. The CDR3 bases are TGCGCCAGCAGCTCCGGGACACAGAACACTGAAGCTTTCTTT. This sequence encodes CASSSGTQNTEAFF.